The rows below give T cell receptor beta chains drawn from one sample of a study of blood T cell repertoires in COVID-19. The repertoire was sequenced with immunoSEQ multiplex PCR; TCRdb's copy has only in-frame clones and lacks some. The repertoire has 200,000 to 250,000 clones, more than 85% of them found once; the top ten carry 0.75% to 1%. The source material was peripheral blood. These receptors all stem from a man in his fifties or sixties with COVID-19, enrolled during active disease. The CDR3 runs from the conserved cysteine through the conserved F or W. The D gene is left open where the match is weak. Not all rows give a size; the values are once, few, many and, for expanded clones, a class.

CDR3: CASSQGTGRLAVPNTGELFF
DNA: TGCGCCAGCAGCCAAGGTACAGGGAGACTAGCGGTTCCGAACACCGGGGAGCTGTTTTTT
size: NA
V: TRBV4-3
J: TRBJ2-2
length: 20
D: TRBD2

CDR3: CASSLPSSGANVLTF
DNA: TGCGCCAGCAGCTTGCCGAGCTCTGGGGCCAACGTCCTGACTTTC
size: NA
V: TRBV5-1
J: TRBJ2-6
length: 15
D: NA

CDR3: CASSFSRGTTDTQYF
DNA: TGTGCCAGCAGTTTTAGTCGAGGAACCACAGATACGCAGTATTTT
size: once
V: TRBV28
J: TRBJ2-3
length: 15
D: NA

CDR3: CASSLQGAREQYF
DNA: TGTGCCAGCAGTTTACAGGGGGCGCGAGAGCAGTACTTC
size: NA
V: TRBV27
J: TRBJ2-7
length: 13
D: TRBD1

CDR3: CAWSISGTGYGYTF
DNA: TGTGCCTGGAGTATTTCCGGGACAGGATATGGCTACACCTTC
size: NA
V: TRBV30
J: TRBJ1-2
length: 14
D: TRBD1

CDR3: CASSSGTGFNEQYF
DNA: TGTGCCAGTAGTAGCGGGACAGGTTTCAACGAGCAGTACTTC
size: NA
V: TRBV19
J: TRBJ2-7
length: 14
D: TRBD1

CDR3: CASSTPLRLAGTDTQYF
DNA: TGTGCCAGTAGTACTCCTCTCCGACTAGCGGGCACAGATACGCAGTATTTT
size: once
V: TRBV19
J: TRBJ2-3
length: 17
D: TRBD2

CDR3: CAWNYATNEKLFF
DNA: TGTGCCTGGAATTATGCAACTAATGAAAAACTGTTTTTT
size: NA
V: TRBV30
J: TRBJ1-4
length: 13
D: NA

CDR3: CASSLGPNEKLFF
DNA: TGTGCCAGCAGTCTGGGGCCTAATGAAAAACTGTTTTTT
size: NA
V: TRBV6-5
J: TRBJ1-4
length: 13
D: NA

CDR3: CASSPPLGGTGELFF
DNA: TGTGCCAGCAGTCCCCCGCTAGGGGGCACCGGGGAGCTGTTTTTT
size: few
V: TRBV6-5
J: TRBJ2-2
length: 15
D: NA

CDR3: CASSPKVERSGVVTEAFF
DNA: TGTGCCAGCAGCCCTAAAGTCGAACGCTCAGGGGTTGTGACTGAAGCTTTCTTT
size: NA
V: TRBV7-9
J: TRBJ1-1
length: 18
D: NA

CDR3: CASRYRQGSPLHF
DNA: TGTGCCAGCAGGTATAGACAGGGTAGCCCCCTCCACTTT
size: NA
V: TRBV12-3/TRBV12-4
J: TRBJ1-6
length: 13
D: TRBD1

CDR3: CASSLVPQVKTYEQYF
DNA: TGTGCCAGCAGCTTAGTTCCACAGGTTAAGACCTACGAGCAGTACTTC
size: NA
V: TRBV11-2
J: TRBJ2-7
length: 16
D: NA